This T cell receptor (beta chain) comes out of a study of CD8 T cells in Susac syndrome. Study-wide background: Patients with Susac syndrome were therapy-naive, taking corticosteroids, with some also receiving intravenous immunoglobulin, or taking intravenous immunoglobulin alone at the time their blood was drawn. General observations from the study: Repertoires of Susac syndrome CD4+ T cells lacked clonal expansion.

An input of 0.5 to 1 ug of RNA was subjected to reverse transcription using random hexamers. TCRdb re-called the immunoSEQ multiplex PCR reads with MiXCR, one entry per CDR3 protein. This sample carries 85,000 to 95,000 distinct CDR3 sequences, roughly 94% of them seen once, and the ten largest clones take more than 0.3%. As regards this clonotype: Its antigen is as yet unknown.

V dropped 6 bases and J dropped 5; count of bases not matched to a gene: 6. CDR3 length: 13 residues. Per germline, CDR1 SQVTM and CDR2 ANQGSEA. V usage is TRBV29-1 and J usage is TRBJ2-3; 9 bases align to TRBD1. The receptor was derived from a human donor with Susac syndrome. The sequenced sample was CD4+ T cells from PBMCs. CDR3 DNA sequence: TGCAGCGTACCGGGACAGGGTTTAGATACGCAGTATTTT. Its protein is CSVPGQGLDTQYF.